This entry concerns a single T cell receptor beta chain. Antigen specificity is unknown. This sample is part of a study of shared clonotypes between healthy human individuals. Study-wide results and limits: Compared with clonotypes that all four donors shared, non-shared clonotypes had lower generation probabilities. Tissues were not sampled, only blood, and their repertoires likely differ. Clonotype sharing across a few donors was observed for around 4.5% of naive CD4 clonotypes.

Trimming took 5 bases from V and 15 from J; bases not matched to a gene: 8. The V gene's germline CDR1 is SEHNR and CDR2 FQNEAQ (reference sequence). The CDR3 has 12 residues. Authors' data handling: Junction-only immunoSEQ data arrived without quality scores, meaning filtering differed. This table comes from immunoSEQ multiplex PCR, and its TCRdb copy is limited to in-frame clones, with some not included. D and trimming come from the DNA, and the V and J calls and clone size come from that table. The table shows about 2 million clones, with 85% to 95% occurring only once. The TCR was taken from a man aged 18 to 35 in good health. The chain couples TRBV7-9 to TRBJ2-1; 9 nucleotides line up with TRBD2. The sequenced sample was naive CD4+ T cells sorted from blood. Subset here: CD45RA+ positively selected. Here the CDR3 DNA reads TGTGCCAGCAGCCTCGGCGGGAGGGCCCCGTTCTTC. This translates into CASSLGGRAPFF. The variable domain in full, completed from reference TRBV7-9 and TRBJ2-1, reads DTGVSQNPRHKITKRGQNVTFRCDPISEHNRLYWYRQTLGQGPEFLTYFQNEAQLEKSRLLSDRFSAERPKGSFSTLEIQRTEQGDSAMYLCASSLGGRAPFFGPGTRLTVL.